This TCR beta chain comes out of a study of T-cell reconstitution after alpha-beta-depleted transplantation in children. The library targeted TCRbeta and was prepared with unique molecular identifiers. One entry per CDR3 protein, called by TCRdb with MiXCR from the PCR reads. The sample lists under 450,000 distinct CDR3 sequences; approximately 12% were seen once. This clonotype was seen at least ten times. J was trimmed by 6 bases and V by 6 bases; bases with no gene match: 4. This CDR3 region has 13 residues. The V gene's germline CDR1 is MNHEY and CDR2 SVGEGT. V gene TRBV6-2 or TRBV6-3 combines with J gene TRBJ2-2, with 7 bases aligning to TRBD2. This TCR derives from a human donor who donated a stem cell graft to a child with Fanconi anemia. Here the sequenced sample was PBMCs, taken from the stem cell graft. This chain's CDR3 is CASRAGVAGELFF. DNA of the CDR3: TGTGCCAGCAGGGCGGGAGTGGCCGGGGAGCTGTTTTTT.